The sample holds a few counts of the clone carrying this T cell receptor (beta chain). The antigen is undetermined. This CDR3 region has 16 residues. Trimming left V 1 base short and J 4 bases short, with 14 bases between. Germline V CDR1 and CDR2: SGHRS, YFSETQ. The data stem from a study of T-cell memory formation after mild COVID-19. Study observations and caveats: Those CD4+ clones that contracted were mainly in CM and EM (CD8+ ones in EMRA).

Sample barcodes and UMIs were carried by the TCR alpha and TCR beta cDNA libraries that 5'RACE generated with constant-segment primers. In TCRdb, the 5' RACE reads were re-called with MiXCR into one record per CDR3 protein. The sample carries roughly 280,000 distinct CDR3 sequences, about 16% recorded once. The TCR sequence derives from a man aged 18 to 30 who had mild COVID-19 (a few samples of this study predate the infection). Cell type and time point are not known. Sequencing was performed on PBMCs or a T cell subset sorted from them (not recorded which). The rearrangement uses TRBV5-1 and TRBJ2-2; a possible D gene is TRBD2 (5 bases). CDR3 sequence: CASSLHRAAGTGELFF. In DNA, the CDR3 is TGCGCCAGCAGCTTGCACCGGGCTGCGGGCACCGGGGAGCTGTTTTTT.